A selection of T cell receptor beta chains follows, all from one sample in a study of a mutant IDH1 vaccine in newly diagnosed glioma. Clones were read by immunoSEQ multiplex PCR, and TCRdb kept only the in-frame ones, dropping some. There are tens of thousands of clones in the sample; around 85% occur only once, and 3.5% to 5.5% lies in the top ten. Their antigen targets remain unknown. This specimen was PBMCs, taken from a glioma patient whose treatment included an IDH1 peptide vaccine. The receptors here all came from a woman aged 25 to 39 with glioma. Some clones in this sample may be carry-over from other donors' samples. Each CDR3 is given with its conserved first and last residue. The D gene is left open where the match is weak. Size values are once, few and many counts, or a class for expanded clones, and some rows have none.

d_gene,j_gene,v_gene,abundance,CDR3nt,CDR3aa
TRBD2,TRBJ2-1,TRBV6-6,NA,TGTGCCAGCAGGTCGGGAGGCAATGAGCAGTTCTTC,CASRSGGNEQFF
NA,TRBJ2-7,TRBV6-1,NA,TGTGCCAGCAGTGAAGAGACCGGCTACGAGCAGTACTTC,CASSEETGYEQYF
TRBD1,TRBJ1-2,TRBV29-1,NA,TGCAGCGTTGCAGGGGGCACCGTCTATGGCTACACCTTC,CSVAGGTVYGYTF
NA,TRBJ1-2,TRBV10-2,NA,TGCGCCACAACCGGGGGTAATGGCTACACCTTC,CATTGGNGYTF
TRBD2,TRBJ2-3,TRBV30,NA,TGTGCCTGGAGTAGCGGGAGGGGGCCAGATACGCAGTATTTT,CAWSSGRGPDTQYF
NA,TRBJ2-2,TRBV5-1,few,TGCGCCAGCAGCTTAAGACAAGCGAACACCGGGGAGCTGTTTTTT,CASSLRQANTGELFF
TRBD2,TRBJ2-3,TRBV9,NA,TGTGCCAGCAGCGCGGGCGGGAGGGGAACAGATACGCAGTATTTT,CASSAGGRGTDTQYF
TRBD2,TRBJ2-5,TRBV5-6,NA,TGTGCCAGCAGCCCCAGCGGGGGGGGTGAGACCCAGTACTTC,CASSPSGGGETQYF
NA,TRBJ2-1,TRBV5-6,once,TGTGCCAGCAGCTTAAGGCGGGCCAATGAGCAGTTCTTC,CASSLRRANEQFF
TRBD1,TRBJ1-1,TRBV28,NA,TGTGCCAGCAGTTTAGACCCCAGGGGGGGAGCTGAAGCTTTCTTT,CASSLDPRGGAEAFF
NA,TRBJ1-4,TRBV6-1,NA,TGTGCCAGCAGTGTTGAGGGGTACGCAACTAATGAAAAACTGTTTTTT,CASSVEGYATNEKLFF
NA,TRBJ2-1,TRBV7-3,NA,TGTGCCAGCAGCCCCTACTTGGACAGTTACAATGAGCAGTTCTTC,CASSPYLDSYNEQFF
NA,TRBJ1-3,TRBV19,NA,TGTGCCAGTAGTACCGCCCGGGACACGGGAGGCGGAAACACCATATATTTT,CASSTARDTGGGNTIYF
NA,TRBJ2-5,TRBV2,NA,TGTGCCAGCAGTGAACAGGGTGGGGGAGAGACCCAGTACTTC,CASSEQGGGETQYF
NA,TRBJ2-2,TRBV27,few,TGTGCCAGCAGCCTGCTCATCCCGGGACAGAACACCGGGGAGCTGTTTTTT,CASSLLIPGQNTGELFF
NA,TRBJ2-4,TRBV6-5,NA,TGTGCCAGCAGGGGCACATGGGAGGTAAAAAACATTCAGTACTTC,CASRGTWEVKNIQYF
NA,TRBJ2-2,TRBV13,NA,TGTGCCAGCAGACCCGGACTGGGCGGGGAGCTGTTTTTT,CASRPGLGGELFF
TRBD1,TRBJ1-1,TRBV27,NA,TGTGCCAGCAGTCGCCGGGACAGGGACACTGAAGCTTTCTTT,CASSRRDRDTEAFF
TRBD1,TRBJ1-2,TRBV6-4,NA,TGTGCCAGCACCCCTGAAAGTAGGGGGCGCCTCTATGGCTACACCTTC,CASTPESRGRLYGYTF
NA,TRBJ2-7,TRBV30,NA,TGTGCCTGGGCCCCGGGACGGGGACATTCCTACGAGCAGTACTTC,CAWAPGRGHSYEQYF
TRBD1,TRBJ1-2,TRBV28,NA,TGTGCCAGCAGTTCGTGGACAGGGGGCGGCGGCTACACCTTC,CASSSWTGGGGYTF
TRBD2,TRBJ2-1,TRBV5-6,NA,TGTGCCAGCAGCTTGGGCGGGGGAGAGCAGTTCTTC,CASSLGGGEQFF
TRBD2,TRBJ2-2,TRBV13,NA,TGTGCCAGCGGGGGGGTAACCGGGGAGCTGTTTTTT,CASGGVTGELFF
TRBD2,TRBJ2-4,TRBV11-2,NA,TGTGCCAGCAGGGCCCTAGCGGGCCCCGTAGCCAAAAACATTCAGTACTTC,CASRALAGPVAKNIQYF
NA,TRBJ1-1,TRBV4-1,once,TGCGCCAGCAGCCAAGGGTACAACACTGAAGCTTTCTTT,CASSQGYNTEAFF
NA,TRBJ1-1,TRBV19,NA,TGTGCCAGCGATTCGACCAGGGGAATGAACACTGAAGCTTTCTTT,CASDSTRGMNTEAFF
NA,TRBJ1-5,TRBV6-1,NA,TGTGCCAGCAGTGAAAAGAGGGGGGGTCTTAGCAATCAGCCCCAGCATTTT,CASSEKRGGLSNQPQHF